This T cell receptor (beta chain) was captured in a study of Tregs in tolerant kidney transplant recipients. Findings and limits, study-wide: Antigen-driven expansion was suggested because donor-specific Tregs expanded more than all Tregs in tolerant patients.

The CDR3 covers 14 residues. The germline gives CDR1 KGHSH, CDR2 LQKENI. The V and J ends lost 6 bases and 1 base respectively, with 10 bases between them. Recipients received nonmyeloablative bone marrow transplants from related graft donors, with transient mixed chimerism. Thawed PBMCs were FACS-sorted into unstimulated CD4+CD25+CD127- regulatory T cells, CD4+CD25- non-regulatory cells, CD4 and CD8 cells. Here immunoSEQ multiplex PCR was the method, and the copy in TCRdb shows in-frame clones only, minus some. The data show 50,000 to 65,000 clones, more than 75% seen once. Concerning this clone itself: Antigen: not known.

Here the sequenced sample was CD4+ T cells from blood (PBMCs), taken 6 months after the transplant. The gene calls are TRBV18 and TRBJ1-5, with TRBD1 as a possible D gene (5 bases). The TCR sequence derives from a human patient who received a combined kidney and bone marrow transplant. Some of the T cells may derive from the graft donor. CDR3 region: CASSEGMSNQPQHF. CDR3 sequence (DNA): TGTGCCAGCTCGGAGGGGATGAGCAATCAGCCCCAGCATTTT.